The 29 T cell receptor beta chains listed next were all sequenced from one sample in a study of neurological immune-mediated disorders. TCRdb re-called the 5' RACE reads with MiXCR, one entry per CDR3 protein. The sample contains tens of thousands of distinct CDR3 sequences, roughly 14% of which appear only once. Sequences were obtained from PBMCs. The receptors were gathered from a woman aged 45 to 65 in good health.

This clonotype has at least ten counts. This chain links TRBV20-1 with TRBJ2-2; D is possibly TRBD1 (6 bases). Trimming cost V 7 bases and J 7 bases, with 22 bases left between them. CDR3 length: 15 residues. Per germline, CDR1 DFQATT and CDR2 SNEGSKA (reference sequence). The CDR3 region has the DNA TGCAGTGTTAAGAAACAGGGCGTGTTTGGCGGGGAGCTGTTTTTT. It specifies CSVKKQGVFGGELFF.

The rearrangement links TRBV12-3 or TRBV12-4 to TRBJ2-7; 14 nucleotides match TRBD2. V dropped 3 bases and J dropped 8; count of bases not matched to a gene: 6. The length of the CDR3 is 15 residues. This CDR3 is CASSFIGLAGGKQYF. CDR3 coding DNA: TGTGCCAGCAGTTTTATCGGACTAGCGGGGGGAAAGCAGTACTTC.

V is TRBV5-1 and J is TRBJ1-6; 12 bases map to TRBD1. The CDR3 consists of 16 residues. The germline gives CDR1 SGHRS, CDR2 YFSETQ. Trimming took 4 bases from V and 9 from J; bases not matched to a gene: 8. DNA of the CDR3: TGCGCCAGCAGCCCGGGACAGGGGGCGAGGAGTTCACCCCTCCACTTT. This translates into CASSPGQGARSSPLHF.

In this sample, this clonotype turned up many times. This chain joins TRBV7-9 and TRBJ2-3; 9 bases fit TRBD2. Germline V gene lookup returns CDR1 SEHNR and CDR2 FQNEAQ (reference sequence). V was pared by 4 bases and J by 2 bases, with 4 bases of the junction left unmatched. The CDR3 totals 15 residues. CDR3 sequence: CASSSLAGNTDTQYF. CDR3 coding DNA: TGTGCCAGCAGCTCTCTAGCGGGGAACACAGATACGCAGTATTTT.

The rearrangement uses TRBV20-1 and TRBJ2-7; 7 bases line up with TRBD1. Germline V gene data show CDR1 as DFQATT and CDR2 as SNEGSKA (reference sequence). This CDR3 region has 15 residues. J lost 2 bases, V lost 1 base, and 8 bases had no gene match. As DNA, the CDR3 is TGCAGTGCTAGAGCCCCAATGACAGGGACCTACGAGCAGTACTTC. Encoded protein: CSARAPMTGTYEQYF.

There are many counts of this clonotype. The chain employs TRBV24-1 and TRBJ2-3; 10 positions agree with TRBD2. CDR3 length: 18 residues. Germline V lookup: CDR1 KGHDR, CDR2 SFDVKD. V trimming: 2 bases; J trimming: 5 bases; junction bases outside the gene matches: 12. CDR3 sequence: CATSDYFGSSGSRDTQYF. The CDR3 DNA follows: TGTGCCACCAGTGATTATTTCGGATCTAGCGGGAGCCGAGATACGCAGTATTTT.

On this clonotype itself: This sequence may be a read error, since a much larger clone differs from it by one base. This chain uses TRBV6-5 with TRBJ2-5; TRBD2 matches at 12 bases. This CDR3 spans 14 amino acids. Germline values: CDR1 MNHEY, CDR2 SVGAGI. The CDR3 bases are TGTGCCAGCAGTTACACCCTAGCGGGAGGGACCAAGTACTTC. Protein sequence: CASSYTLAGGTKYF.

This clonotype came up many times. CDR3 nucleotide sequence: TGCGCCAGCAGGACAGGGAGCACAGATACGCAGTATTTT. Its protein is CASRTGSTDTQYF. V usage is TRBV5-1 and J usage is TRBJ2-3; 7 bases agree with TRBD1. The CDR3 runs 13 residues. J was trimmed by 0 bases and V by 5 bases; bases with no gene match: 0. Per the germline V gene, CDR1 is SGHRS and CDR2 is YFSETQ.

This clonotype was counted at least ten times. The CDR3 DNA reads as TGTGCCATCAGTGAGTCGTTCGGACCGAAGAACACAGATACGCAGTATTTT. The encoded protein is CAISESFGPKNTDTQYF. The chain joins TRBV10-3 to TRBJ2-3, with D unresolved. Per germline, CDR1 ENHRY and CDR2 SYGVKD. There are 17 residues in the CDR3. V was trimmed by 0 bases and J by 2 bases, leaving 15 bases between them.

A note on this clonotype: The junction shows a germline mismatch at one end, possibly a read error. CDR3 sequence (DNA): TGTGTCAGCACAGCGGCGGTGTCCTCCTACAATGAGCAGTTCTTC. Translated, it gives CVSTAAVSSYNEQFF. The V call is TRBV5-5, the J call TRBJ2-1; maybe TRBD2 (5 bases). The CDR3 covers 15 residues. Germline V gene lookup returns CDR1 SGHKS and CDR2 YYEKEE (reference sequence).

This clonotype was counted many times. The chain carries TRBV20-1 and TRBJ2-5; TRBD2 matches 12 bases. Germline V gene data show CDR1 as DFQATT and CDR2 as SNEGSKA (reference sequence). The junction had 5 bases not matched to a gene; V was cut back by 5 bases and J by 1 base. The CDR3 length is 15 residues. The CDR3 DNA reads as TGCAGTGCTCGTGGACTAGCGGGGCGCCAAGAGACCCAGTACTTC. Its translation is CSARGLAGRQETQYF.

The table lists this clonotype with a count of one. The chain employs TRBV7-2 and TRBJ2-7, with TRBD2 as a possible D gene (5 bases). V lost 3 bases to trimming and J lost 5 bases, with 8 bases between them. The germline V gene has CDR1 SGHTA and CDR2 FQGNSA. CDR3 length: 12 amino acids. CDR3 loop: CASSFPGDEQYF. The CDR3 bases are TGTGCCAGCAGCTTTCCCGGGGACGAGCAGTACTTC. Full variable domain (missing parts from reference TRBV7-2 and TRBJ2-7): GAGVSQSPSNKVTEKGKDVELRCDPISGHTALYWYRQSLGQGLEFLIYFQGNSAPDKSGLPSDRFSAERTGGSVSTLTIQRTQQEDSAVYLCASSFPGDEQYFGPGTRLTVT.

This clonotype was recorded many times. The V call is TRBV20-1, the J call TRBJ2-1; TRBD2 matches 7 bases. J was trimmed by 6 bases and V by 6 bases; bases with no gene match: 8. This CDR3 is built from 13 residues. The germline CDR1 and CDR2 sequences are DFQATT and SNEGSKA (reference sequence). Here the CDR3 reads CSATQRDVNEQFF. The CDR3 nucleotides are TGCAGTGCGACCCAGCGGGATGTCAATGAGCAGTTCTTC.

This clonotype was seen ten or more times. The chain uses TRBV5-1 and TRBJ2-7; tentatively, D is TRBD1 (6 bases). The CDR3 is made up of 13 amino acids. V was shortened by 2 bases and J by 2 bases, with 8 bases between the two germline ends. Germline V CDR1 and CDR2: SGHRS, YFSETQ. The CDR3 reads CASSFNRAYEQYF. For the CDR3, the DNA is TGCGCCAGCAGCTTTAACAGGGCCTACGAGCAGTACTTC.

This clonotype was detected ten times or more. This chain links TRBV20-1 with TRBJ2-2; 8 bases are shared with TRBD1. The CDR3 consists of 16 residues. V was pared by 0 bases and J by 4 bases, with 7 bases of the junction left unmatched. Germline CDR1 is DFQATT and CDR2 is SNEGSKA (reference sequence). Here the CDR3 reads CSARDHRGITTGELFF. Written as DNA, the CDR3 is TGCAGTGCTAGAGATCACAGGGGGATCACCACCGGGGAGCTGTTTTTT.

This clonotype was counted at least ten times. This chain joins TRBV11-3 and TRBJ1-2; D not certain. V was trimmed by 0 bases and J by 0 bases, leaving 8 bases between them. This CDR3 contains 15 residues. CDR1 is SGHNT and CDR2 is YENEEA in the germline V gene. This CDR3 reads CASSLDGNSNYGYTF. CDR3 DNA sequence: TGTGCCAGCAGCTTAGATGGCAACTCTAACTATGGCTACACCTTC.

The rearrangement joins TRBV12-3 or TRBV12-4 to TRBJ2-3; D is possibly TRBD2 (5 bases). The last part of the DNA fits TRBJ2-1 better; the J call may be wrong. This CDR3 has 14 residues. As DNA, the CDR3 is TGTGCCAGCAGTTTAAGAGGGAGTCTGAATGAGCAGTTCTTC. Translated: CASSLRGSLNEQFF.

This clonotype was seen many times. DNA of the CDR3: TGCGCCAGCAGCGTCTCTGCTAGCGGGAGCCATGAGCAGTTCTTC. This translates into CASSVSASGSHEQFF. The V gene is TRBV5-1, the J gene TRBJ2-1; the match to TRBD2 covers 10 bases. Germline V gives CDR1 SGHRS, CDR2 YFSETQ. The J segment lost 8 bases and the V segment lost 4 bases, leaving 9 bases of the junction unmatched. The CDR3 totals 15 residues.

This clonotype was counted ten times or more. The V call is TRBV7-2, the J call TRBJ2-1, with 11 bases lining up with TRBD2. The ends lost 6 bases at V and 4 bases at J; junction bases unmatched: 2. The length of the CDR3 is 14 residues. CDR1 is SGHTA, CDR2 FQGNSA, per germline. The CDR3 protein is CASSRLAGYNEQFF. CDR3 DNA sequence: TGTGCCAGCAGTCGACTAGCGGGGTACAATGAGCAGTTCTTC.

The sample holds many counts of this clonotype. This chain links TRBV5-1 with TRBJ2-1; D gene unclear. Trimming took 0 bases from V and 0 from J, leaving 10 bases between them. Looked up from germline, CDR1 is SGHRS and CDR2 is YFSETQ. The CDR3 is 16 residues long. CDR3 amino acids: CASSLDARTSYNEQFF. DNA of the CDR3: TGCGCCAGCAGCTTGGATGCTCGGACCTCCTACAATGAGCAGTTCTTC.

There are a few counts of this clonotype. The chain uses TRBV5-6 and TRBJ2-3; 8 bases map to TRBD1. The length of the CDR3 is 19 residues. V gave up 1 base and J gave up 5 bases; unmatched junction bases: 18. CDR1 SGHDT and CDR2 YYEEEE come from the germline V gene. CDR3: CASSLRLRRQGWIRDTQYF. CDR3 bases: TGTGCCAGCAGCTTGCGATTGAGAAGACAGGGGTGGATCAGAGATACGCAGTATTTT.

This clonotype came up many times. This chain joins TRBV29-1 and TRBJ2-3; 8 bases line up with TRBD2. The CDR3 runs to 15 residues. V gave up 0 bases and J gave up 7 bases; unmatched junction bases: 9. Germline CDR1 reads SQVTM; CDR2 reads ANQGSEA. CDR3: CSVEDRTSRLNTQYF. The DNA of the CDR3 is TGCAGCGTTGAAGATCGGACTAGCAGGTTGAATACGCAGTATTTT.

This clonotype was recorded at least ten times. This CDR3 is CASSLFRNRDQPQHF. As DNA, the CDR3 is TGTGCCAGCAGTTTATTTCGGAACAGGGATCAGCCCCAGCATTTT. This chain connects TRBV28 to TRBJ1-5; D may be TRBD1 (6 bases). The germline CDR1 and CDR2 sequences are MDHEN and SYDVKM. This CDR3 is built from 15 residues. Trimming stripped 1 base from V and 5 bases from J, with 12 bases between.

This clonotype was found many times. The chain couples TRBV5-1 to TRBJ2-5; 7 nucleotides line up with TRBD2. The J segment lost 2 bases and the V segment lost 4 bases, leaving 2 bases of the junction unmatched. This CDR3 contains 13 residues. Germline CDR1 SGHRS, CDR2 YFSETQ. In DNA, the CDR3 is TGCGCCAGCAGCCGGGAGGTGCAAGAGACCCAGTACTTC. As protein: CASSREVQETQYF.

This clonotype was seen repeatedly, ten times or more. CDR3 sequence reads: CASSSPSGTGGAGEQYF. Here the CDR3 DNA reads TGTGCCAGCAGTTCACCCTCCGGGACAGGGGGCGCGGGGGAGCAGTACTTC. V and J are TRBV27 and TRBJ2-7; TRBD1 matches 12 bases. From germline, CDR1 is MNHEY and CDR2 SMNVEV (reference sequence). Unmatched junction bases numbered 14, after V lost 4 bases and J lost 7 bases. The CDR3 has 17 residues.

This clonotype was detected ten times or more. This chain connects TRBV25-1 to TRBJ1-2; D unclear. This CDR3 has 12 amino acids. The germline V gene has CDR1 MGHDK and CDR2 SYGVNS. V was trimmed by 3 bases and J by 5 bases, leaving 7 bases between them. The DNA for the CDR3 is TGTGCCAGCAGTGAGAATCATTATGGCTACACCTTC. The encoded protein is CASSENHYGYTF.

This clonotype was seen at least ten times. V usage is TRBV7-6 and J usage is TRBJ2-1; 12 nucleotides line up with TRBD2. CDR1 is SGHVS, CDR2 FNYEAQ, per germline. This CDR3 has 15 amino acids. With V trimmed by 3 bases and J by 8 bases, 5 bases remained unmatched. The DNA of the CDR3 is TGTGCCAGCAGCTTTACTAGCGGGAGGAGAGATGAGCAGTTCTTC. Translated: CASSFTSGRRDEQFF.

The sample holds a few counts of this clonotype. The chain is built from TRBV5-5 and TRBJ1-1, with a possible D match to TRBD1 (5 bases). The CDR3 covers 13 residues. Germline lookup yields CDR1 SGHKS and CDR2 YYEKEE (reference sequence). Trimming took off 4 bases at V and 10 bases at J, with 17 bases between the two ends. CDR3 amino acids: CASSPDWGNGAFF. The CDR3 DNA reads as TGTGCCAGCAGCCCTGATTGGGGGAATGGAGCTTTCTTT. Complete variable domain (other parts from reference TRBV5-5 and TRBJ1-1): DAGVTQSPTHLIKTRGQQVTLRCSPISGHKSVSWYQQVLGQGPQFIFQYYEKEERGRGNFPDRFSARQFPNYSSELNVNALLLGDSALYLCASSPDWGNGAFFGQGTRLTVV.

For this clonotype: One base away lies a much larger clone, so this may be a sequencing read error. This rearrangement joins TRBV4-2 to TRBJ2-1, with 8 bases lining up with TRBD2. Trimming cost V 4 bases and J 6 bases; bases outside gene matches: 11. CDR3 size: 16 residues. The germline V gene has CDR1 LGHNA and CDR2 YNFKEQ. CDR3: CASSPRGLDGGNEQFF. In nucleotides, the CDR3 is TGTGCCAGCAGCCCCCGGGGACTAGACGGAGGCAATGAGCAGTTCTTC.